The TCR beta chain described here comes from a study of CD8+ T cells in alopecia areata. Study-level findings and limits: With one nonresponder, baseline CD8+ expansion's link to response remains uncertain. It was observed that many expanded lesional clones persisted in scalp and blood during tofacitinib.

Once RNA had been extracted, it was reverse transcribed into cDNA to act as the sequencing template. The data were produced by immunoSEQ multiplex PCR, yet TCRdb's version contains in-frame clones alone and is incomplete. The table has about 120,000 clones, 53% seen once. Treatment in this sample: oral pan-JAK inhibitor, 5-10 mg twice daily. Samples from alopecia areata patients were lesional scalp punch biopsies and peripheral blood. T lymphocytes (CD4+ and CD8+) were sorted from PBMCs. This clone has more than one count but fewer than ten. Its specificity is unknown. CDR1 SQVTM and CDR2 ANQGSEA come from the germline V gene. V shed 3 bases and J shed 6 bases, with 11 bases lying between them. This CDR3 is built from 12 residues.

The sample in question was CD4+ T cells sorted from blood, obtained at week 4, from a patient treated with tofacitinib. This receptor was taken from a human donor with alopecia areata. The chain links TRBV29-1 to TRBJ1-1; D not resolved. CDR3 DNA: TGCAGCGTTGAGACGGCGGCGGCTGAAGCTTTCTTT. Translated: CSVETAAAEAFF. Full variable domain (remainder filled in from reference TRBV29-1 and TRBJ1-1): SAVISQKPSRDICQRGTSLTIQCQVDSQVTMMFWYRQQPGQSLTLIATANQGSEATYESGFVIDKFPISRPNLTFSTLTVSNMSPEDSSIYLCSVETAAAEAFFGQGTRLTVV.